These 6 T cell receptor beta chains share one sample of origin, sequenced in a study of cytotoxic CD8 clonotypes in ibrutinib-treated CLL. The method was immunoSEQ multiplex PCR; TCRdb's version includes in-frame clones alone and lacks a portion of them. The sample has hundreds of thousands of clones, 70% seen once; the top ten hold roughly 14%. Here the sequenced sample was PBMCs, taken after 24 months of ibrutinib treatment. These receptors came from a human donor with chronic lymphocytic leukemia.

The chain joins TRBV5-1 to TRBJ1-5; 8 nucleotides agree with TRBD1. The junction had 12 bases not matched to a gene; V was cut back by 4 bases and J by 0 bases. Germline loops: CDR1 SGHRS, CDR2 YFSETQ. The CDR3 contains 18 residues. CDR3 protein: CASSPQPQDRASNQPQHF. CDR3 DNA: TGCGCCAGCAGCCCCCAACCCCAGGACAGGGCTAGCAATCAGCCCCAGCATTTT.

In its sample, this clone was seen a few times. V usage is TRBV7-9 and J usage is TRBJ1-2; D gene uncertain. The germline V and J ends were trimmed by 1 base and 4 bases, with 10 bases remaining between them. There are 14 residues in the CDR3. Germline lookup yields CDR1 SEHNR and CDR2 FQNEAQ (reference sequence). The CDR3: CASSLEVSTYGYTF. CDR3 coding DNA: TGTGCCAGCAGCTTAGAAGTCTCTACCTATGGCTACACCTTC.

This clone was picked up many times. The chain combines TRBV7-9 with TRBJ2-7; D unresolved. This CDR3 has 13 residues. Germline CDR1 reads SEHNR; CDR2 reads FQNEAQ (reference sequence). Deletions cut 3 bases from V and 1 base from J, with 7 bases between. CDR3: CASSFESSYEQYF. DNA for the CDR3: TGTGCCAGCAGCTTCGAGAGTTCCTACGAGCAGTACTTC.

This chain joins TRBV7-3 and TRBJ2-7; TRBD2 agrees at 8 bases. With 5 bases clipped from V and 6 bases from J, the junction kept 12 bases outside the gene matches. This CDR3 is built from 15 residues. Germline lookup yields CDR1 SGHTA and CDR2 FQGTGA. CDR3 protein: CASSHGGTSASEQYF. The CDR3 nucleotides read TGTGCCAGCAGCCATGGGGGGACTAGTGCCTCCGAGCAGTACTTC.

The table lists this clone with a few counts. V and J are TRBV5-4 and TRBJ1-1; 7 bases map to TRBD1. The CDR3 sequence is 16 residues long. J lost 0 bases, V lost 3 bases, and 8 bases had no gene match. The germline gives CDR1 SGHNT, CDR2 YYREEE (reference sequence). CDR3 loop: CASSSRQGSLNTEAFF. Written as DNA, the CDR3 is TGTGCCAGCAGCTCCCGACAGGGAAGTCTGAACACTGAAGCTTTCTTT. The whole variable domain, filled in from reference TRBV5-4 and TRBJ1-1, reads ETGVTQSPTHLIKTRGQQVTLRCSSQSGHNTVSWYQQALGQGPQFIFQYYREEENGRGNFPPRFSGLQFPNYSSELNVNALELDDSALYLCASSSRQGSLNTEAFFGQGTRLTVV.

In this sample, this clone turned up a few times. V and J are TRBV4-3 and TRBJ2-3; 8 positions agree with TRBD2. This CDR3 is 16 amino acids long. V lost 3 bases to trimming and J lost 1 base; unmatched junction nucleotides: 6. Germline CDR1 is LGHNA and CDR2 is YSLEER. The CDR3 here is CASSQTGLVGTDTQYF. The DNA of the CDR3 is TGCGCCAGCAGCCAGACGGGACTAGTGGGCACAGATACGCAGTATTTT.